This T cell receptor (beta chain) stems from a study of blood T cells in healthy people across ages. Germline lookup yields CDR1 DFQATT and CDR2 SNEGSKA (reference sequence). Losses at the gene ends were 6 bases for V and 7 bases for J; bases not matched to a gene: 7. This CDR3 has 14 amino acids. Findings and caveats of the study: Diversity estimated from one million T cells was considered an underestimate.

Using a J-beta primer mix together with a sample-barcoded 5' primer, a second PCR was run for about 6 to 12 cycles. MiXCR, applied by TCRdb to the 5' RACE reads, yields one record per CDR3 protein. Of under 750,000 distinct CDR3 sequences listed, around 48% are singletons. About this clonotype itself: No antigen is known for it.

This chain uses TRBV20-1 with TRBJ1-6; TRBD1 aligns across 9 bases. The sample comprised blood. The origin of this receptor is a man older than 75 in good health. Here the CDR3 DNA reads TGCAGTGCCCCCTCGACAGGGGGGAATTCACCCCTCCACTTT. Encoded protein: CSAPSTGGNSPLHF.